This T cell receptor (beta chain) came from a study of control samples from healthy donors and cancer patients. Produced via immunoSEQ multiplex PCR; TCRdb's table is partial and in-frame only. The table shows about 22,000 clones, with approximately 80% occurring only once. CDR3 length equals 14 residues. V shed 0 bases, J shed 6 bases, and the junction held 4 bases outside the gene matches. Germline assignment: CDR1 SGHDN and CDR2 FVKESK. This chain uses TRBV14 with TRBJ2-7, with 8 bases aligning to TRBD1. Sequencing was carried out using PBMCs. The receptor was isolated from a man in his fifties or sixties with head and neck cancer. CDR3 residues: CASSQERQGFEQYF. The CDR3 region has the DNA TGTGCCAGCAGCCAAGAAAGACAGGGGTTCGAGCAGTACTTC.